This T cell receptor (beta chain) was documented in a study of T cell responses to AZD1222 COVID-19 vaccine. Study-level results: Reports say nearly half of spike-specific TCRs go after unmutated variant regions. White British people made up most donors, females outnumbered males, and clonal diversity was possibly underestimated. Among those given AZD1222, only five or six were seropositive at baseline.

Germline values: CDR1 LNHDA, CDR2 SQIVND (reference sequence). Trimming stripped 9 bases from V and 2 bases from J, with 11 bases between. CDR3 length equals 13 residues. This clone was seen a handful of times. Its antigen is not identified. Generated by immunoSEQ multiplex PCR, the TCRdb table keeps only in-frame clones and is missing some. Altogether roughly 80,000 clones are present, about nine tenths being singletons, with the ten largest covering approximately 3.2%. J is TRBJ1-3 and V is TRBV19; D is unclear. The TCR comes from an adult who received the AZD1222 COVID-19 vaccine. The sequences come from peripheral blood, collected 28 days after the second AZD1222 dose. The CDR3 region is CASGVEAGNTIYF. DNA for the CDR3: TGTGCCAGCGGGGTTGAGGCTGGAAACACCATATATTTT.